Each of the 14 T cell receptor beta chains below was sequenced from the same sample in a study of T cell responses to AZD1222 COVID-19 vaccine. The protocol was immunoSEQ multiplex PCR, while the TCRdb copy is restricted to in-frame clones and leaves out a portion. The sample lists 150,000 to 200,000 clones, roughly 94% occurring once. Sample: peripheral blood, taken 28 days after the second AZD1222 dose. The source of these receptors is an adult who received the AZD1222 COVID-19 vaccine.

The chain carries TRBV3-1 (or the pseudogene TRBV3-2) and TRBJ2-3; 10 nucleotides agree with TRBD2. The CDR3 contains 19 residues. CDR1 is LGHDT, CDR2 YNNKEL, per germline (reference sequence). The trim removed 0 bases at V and 1 base at J, leaving 10 bases unmatched. The CDR3 coding sequence is TGTGCCAGCAGCCAAGATCCTAGCGGGAGACGTTGGGGCACAGATACGCAGTATTTT. Translation: CASSQDPSGRRWGTDTQYF.

The chain recombines TRBV19 with TRBJ2-2, with D possibly matching TRBD1 (6 bases). The CDR3 covers 14 residues. The V and J ends lost 10 bases and 4 bases respectively, with 16 bases between them. In germline, CDR1 is LNHDA, CDR2 SQIVND (reference sequence). The chain's CDR3 is CATSLQGGTGELFF. The CDR3 nucleotides read TGTGCCACTTCGCTACAGGGCGGCACCGGGGAGCTGTTTTTT.

This chain uses TRBV27 with TRBJ2-1; 9 bases align to TRBD2. Germline lookup yields CDR1 MNHEY and CDR2 SMNVEV (reference sequence). CDR3 size: 14 residues. The junction had 3 bases not matched to a gene; V was cut back by 5 bases and J by 4 bases. The CDR3: CASSPSGDYNEQFF. In nucleotides, the CDR3 is TGTGCCAGCAGTCCTAGCGGGGATTACAATGAGCAGTTCTTC.

The J gene is TRBJ1-5, the V gene TRBV15; no reliable D call. Trimming took 3 bases from V and 5 from J, leaving 8 bases between them. The CDR3 totals 13 residues. Germline CDR1 LNHNV, CDR2 YYDKDF (reference sequence). For the CDR3, the DNA is TGTGCCACCAGCAGTGGGGTGGATCAGCCCCAGCATTTT. Translation gives CATSSGVDQPQHF.

This chain uses TRBV4-2 with TRBJ1-4; tentatively, D is TRBD1 (5 bases). The CDR3 is made up of 14 amino acids. With 7 bases removed from V and 6 bases from J, the gap between germline ends came to 15 bases. Germline V CDR1 and CDR2: LGHNA, YNFKEQ. The CDR3 coding sequence is TGTGCCAGCAATAGTGGGGGGTTTGATGAAAAACTGTTTTTT. Amino acids: CASNSGGFDEKLFF.

J is TRBJ2-1 and V is TRBV20-1; D gene ambiguous. Germline V gene lookup returns CDR1 DFQATT and CDR2 SNEGSKA (reference sequence). Trimming stripped 3 bases from V and 5 bases from J, with 5 bases between. This CDR3 has 11 amino acids. CDR3 nucleotide sequence: TGCAGTGCTAGGGCAGACAATGAGCAGTTCTTC. It encodes CSARADNEQFF.

This clone was seen once. The genes are TRBV3-1 (or the pseudogene TRBV3-2) and TRBJ2-1, with a tentative D call TRBD2 (6 bases). The CDR3 consists of 17 residues. Between the trimmed V and J ends, which lost 3 bases and 3 bases, there was a span of 18 bases. Germline V CDR1 and CDR2: LGHDT, YNNKEL (reference sequence). The CDR3 region is CASSHPSVLAYYNEQFF. CDR3 nucleotide sequence: TGTGCCAGCAGCCATCCCTCGGTGCTAGCGTACTACAATGAGCAGTTCTTC.

This chain connects TRBV28 to TRBJ1-2; D unclear. This CDR3 contains 11 residues. V was cut by 6 bases and J by 8 bases, with 10 bases left in between. Germline-derived CDR1 and CDR2 are MDHEN and SYDVKM. The CDR3 loop is CASSLGQGYTF. The CDR3 DNA reads TGTGCCAGCAGCCTAGGTCAGGGCTACACCTTC.

This rearrangement joins TRBV4-1 to TRBJ1-5, with unresolved D. The CDR3 runs 16 residues. The germline gives CDR1 MGHRA, CDR2 YSYEKL. Deletions cut 3 bases from V and 7 bases from J, with 19 bases between. CDR3 amino acids: CASSQRTLESGQPQHF. The CDR3 DNA is TGCGCCAGCAGCCAGAGAACTCTAGAGTCCGGACAGCCCCAGCATTTT.

V gene TRBV10-3 combines with J gene TRBJ1-5; tentative D call: TRBD1 (6 bases). The germline CDR1 and CDR2 sequences are ENHRY and SYGVKD. The CDR3 loop spans 16 amino acids. V shed 0 bases and J shed 2 bases, with 11 bases lying between them. The CDR3 loop is CAISESGGVGNQPQHF. For the CDR3, the DNA is TGTGCCATCAGTGAGTCCGGGGGCGTGGGCAATCAGCCCCAGCATTTT.

This chain links TRBV30 with TRBJ1-2, with D perhaps TRBD1 (5 bases). This CDR3 is 18 amino acids long. V was cut by 4 bases and J by 0 bases, with 24 bases left in between. Germline V gene sequence: CDR1 GTSNPN, CDR2 SVGIG (reference sequence). DNA for the CDR3: TGTGCCTGGACCCACGCTTGGGGCAGGCCTTTAGCTAACTATGGCTACACCTTC. Amino acids: CAWTHAWGRPLANYGYTF.

The rearrangement uses TRBV5-4 and TRBJ1-2; TRBD1 agrees at 8 bases. Germline V lookup: CDR1 SGHNT, CDR2 YYREEE (reference sequence). This CDR3 is built from 15 residues. J lost 7 bases, V lost 4 bases, and 12 bases had no gene match. This CDR3 is CASSQPLTGASGYTF. The CDR3 DNA is TGTGCCAGCAGCCAGCCCCTGACAGGGGCGAGTGGCTACACCTTC.

V is TRBV19 and J is TRBJ1-1, with D hard to call. Per germline, CDR1 LNHDA and CDR2 SQIVND (reference sequence). Trimming pared 7 bases from V and 2 bases from J, leaving 14 bases between. The CDR3 is made up of 14 amino acids. The CDR3 bases are TGTGCCAGTATGGAACTAGGAGCCAACACTGAAGCTTTCTTT. Translating gives CASMELGANTEAFF.

This clone was picked up one time. The CDR3 bases are TGTGCCACCCAATTAGGAGGGTCGGAAGGAGAGCAGTACTTC. As protein: CATQLGGSEGEQYF. The chain is built from TRBV28 and TRBJ2-7, with D perhaps TRBD2 (6 bases). CDR3 length equals 14 residues. Germline CDR1 reads MDHEN; CDR2 reads SYDVKM. V lost 10 bases to trimming and J lost 7 bases, with 23 bases between them. The full variable domain, with the rest looked up from reference TRBV28 and TRBJ2-7, is DVKVTQSSRYLVKRTGEKVFLECVQDMDHENMFWYRQDPGLGLRLIYFSYDVKMKEKGDIPEGYSVSREKKERFSLILESASTNQTSMYLCATQLGGSEGEQYFGPGTRLTVT.